The sequence of this T cell receptor beta chain was determined in a study of response to subunit inactivated influenza vaccine. Study observations and caveats: Authors suggested few new T cells are recruited by each seasonal influenza vaccination.

Notes on this clonotype: What it binds is unknown.

Trimming pared 6 bases from V and 8 bases from J, leaving 21 bases between. The germline V gene has CDR1 MNHEY and CDR2 SMNVEV (reference sequence). CDR3 size: 15 residues. TCRdb fed the RT-PCR reads into MiXCR, producing one record per CDR3 protein. The repertoire consists of 530,000 or so distinct CDR3 sequences, with around 25% occurring once and the leading ten covering around 1.8%. The clonotype comes from a man aged 50 to 59 who received an inactivated influenza vaccine. The sample consisted of CD4+ T cells sorted from PBMCs, taken roughly 5 days after vaccination. The chain joins TRBV27 to TRBJ2-3; D is unclear. As DNA, the CDR3 is TGTGCCAGCAGCCCGAGGTTAGGCGAACTGATTACGCAGTATTTT. Residues: CASSPRLGELITQYF.